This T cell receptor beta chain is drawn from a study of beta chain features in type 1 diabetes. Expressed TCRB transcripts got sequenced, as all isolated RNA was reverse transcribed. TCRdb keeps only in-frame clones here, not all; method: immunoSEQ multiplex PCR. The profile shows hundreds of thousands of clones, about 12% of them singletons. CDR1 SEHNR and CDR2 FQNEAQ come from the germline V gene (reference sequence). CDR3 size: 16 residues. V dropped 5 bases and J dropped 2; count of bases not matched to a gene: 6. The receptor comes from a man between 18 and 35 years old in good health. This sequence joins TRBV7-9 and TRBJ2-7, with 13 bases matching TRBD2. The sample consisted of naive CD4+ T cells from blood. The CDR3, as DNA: TGTGCCAGCAGCCCCGGGACTAGCGGGGCCGCCTACGAGCAGTACTTC. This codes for CASSPGTSGAAYEQYF.